This T cell receptor beta chain appears in the sequencing data of a study of blood T cell repertoires in COVID-19. The method was immunoSEQ multiplex PCR; TCRdb's version includes in-frame clones alone and lacks a portion of them. The profile shows 65,000 to 85,000 clones, 80% to 90% of them singletons. The sequence was collected from a man over 45 with acute or convalescent COVID-19. Source material: peripheral blood.

CDR3 sequence (DNA): TGTGCCAGTAGTATGACGCCCCTCGGGTACAATGAGCAGTTCTTC. It specifies CASSMTPLGYNEQFF. V and J are TRBV19 and TRBJ2-1; D remains ambiguous. Germline V lookup: CDR1 LNHDA, CDR2 SQIVND (reference sequence). Trimming pared 3 bases from V and 4 bases from J, leaving 13 bases between. The CDR3 is made up of 15 amino acids. Combining the CDR3 with reference TRBV19 and TRBJ2-1 gives the whole variable domain DGGITQSPKYLFRKEGQNVTLSCEQNLNHDAMYWYRQDPGQGLRLIYYSQIVNDFQKGDIAEGYSVSREKKESFPLTVTSAQKNPTAFYLCASSMTPLGYNEQFFGPGTRLTVL.